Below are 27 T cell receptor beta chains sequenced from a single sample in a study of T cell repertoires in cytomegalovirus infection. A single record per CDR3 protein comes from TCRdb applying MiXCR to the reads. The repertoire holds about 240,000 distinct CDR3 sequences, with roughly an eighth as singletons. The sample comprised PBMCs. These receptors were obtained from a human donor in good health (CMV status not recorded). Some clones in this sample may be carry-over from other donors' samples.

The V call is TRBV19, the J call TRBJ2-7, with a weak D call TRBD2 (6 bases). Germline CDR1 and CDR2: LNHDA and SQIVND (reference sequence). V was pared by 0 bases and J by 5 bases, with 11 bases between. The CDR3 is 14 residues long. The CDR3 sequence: CASSIDRAGNEQYF. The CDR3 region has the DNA TGTGCCAGTAGTATAGACAGGGCGGGGAACGAGCAGTACTTC.

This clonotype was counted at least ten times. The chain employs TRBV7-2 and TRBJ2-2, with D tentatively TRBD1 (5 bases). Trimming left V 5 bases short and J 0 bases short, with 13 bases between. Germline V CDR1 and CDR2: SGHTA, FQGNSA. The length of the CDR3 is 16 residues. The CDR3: CASSRDAGPNTGELFF. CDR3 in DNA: TGTGCCAGCAGCAGAGATGCAGGGCCGAACACCGGGGAGCTGTTTTTT.

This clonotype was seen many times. Written as DNA, the CDR3 is TGTGCCAGCAGTCCCCCGGGTCCGAAAGAGACCCAGTACTTC. Residues: CASSPPGPKETQYF. V is TRBV7-3 and J is TRBJ2-5; no reliable D call. From germline, CDR1 is SGHTA and CDR2 FQGTGA. V gave up 6 bases and J gave up 3 bases, with 14 bases separating them. There are 14 residues in the CDR3.

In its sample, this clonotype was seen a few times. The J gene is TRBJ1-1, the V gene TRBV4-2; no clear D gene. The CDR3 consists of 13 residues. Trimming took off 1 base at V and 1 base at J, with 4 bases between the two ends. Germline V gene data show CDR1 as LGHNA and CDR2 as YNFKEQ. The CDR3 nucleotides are TGTGCCAGCAGCCAAGTCCCGAACACTGAAGCTTTCTTT. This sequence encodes CASSQVPNTEAFF.

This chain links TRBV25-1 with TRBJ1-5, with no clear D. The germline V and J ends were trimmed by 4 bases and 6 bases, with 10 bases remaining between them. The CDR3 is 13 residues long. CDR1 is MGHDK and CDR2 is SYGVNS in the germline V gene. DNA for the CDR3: TGTGCCAGCAGTGCCCCCGGCCCTCAGCCCCAGCATTTT. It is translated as CASSAPGPQPQHF. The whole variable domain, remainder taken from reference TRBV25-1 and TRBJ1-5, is EADIYQTPRYLVIGTGKKITLECSQTMGHDKMYWYQQDPGMELHLIHYSYGVNSTEKGDLSSESTVSRIRTEHFPLTLESARPSHTSQYLCASSAPGPQPQHFGDGTRLSIL.

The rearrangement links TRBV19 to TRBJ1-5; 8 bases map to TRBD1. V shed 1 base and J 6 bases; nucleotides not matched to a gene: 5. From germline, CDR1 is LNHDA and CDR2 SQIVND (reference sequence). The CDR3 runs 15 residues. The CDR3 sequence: CASSIARGPTQPQHF. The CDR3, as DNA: TGTGCCAGTAGTATAGCCAGGGGGCCGACTCAGCCCCAGCATTTT. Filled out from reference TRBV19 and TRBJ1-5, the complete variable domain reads DGGITQSPKYLFRKEGQNVTLSCEQNLNHDAMYWYRQDPGQGLRLIYYSQIVNDFQKGDIAEGYSVSREKKESFPLTVTSAQKNPTAFYLCASSIARGPTQPQHFGDGTRLSIL.

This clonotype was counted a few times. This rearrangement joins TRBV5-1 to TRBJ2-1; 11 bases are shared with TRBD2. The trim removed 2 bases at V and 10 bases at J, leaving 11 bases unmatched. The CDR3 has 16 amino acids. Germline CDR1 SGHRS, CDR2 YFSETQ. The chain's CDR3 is CASSFTSGGRALEQFF. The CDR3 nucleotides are TGCGCCAGCAGCTTTACTAGCGGGGGACGGGCATTAGAGCAGTTCTTC. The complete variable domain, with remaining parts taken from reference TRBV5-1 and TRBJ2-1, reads KAGVTQTPRYLIKTRGQQVTLSCSPISGHRSVSWYQQTPGQGLQFLFEYFSETQRNKGNFPGRFSGRQFSNSRSEMNVSTLELGDSALYLCASSFTSGGRALEQFFGPGTRLTVL.

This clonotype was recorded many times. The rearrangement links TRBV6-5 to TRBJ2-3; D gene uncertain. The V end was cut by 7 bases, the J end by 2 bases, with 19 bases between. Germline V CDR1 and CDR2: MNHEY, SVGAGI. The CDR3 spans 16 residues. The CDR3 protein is CASTPPGPLSTDTQYF. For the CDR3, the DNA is TGTGCCAGCACTCCCCCCGGGCCTCTCTCCACAGATACGCAGTATTTT.

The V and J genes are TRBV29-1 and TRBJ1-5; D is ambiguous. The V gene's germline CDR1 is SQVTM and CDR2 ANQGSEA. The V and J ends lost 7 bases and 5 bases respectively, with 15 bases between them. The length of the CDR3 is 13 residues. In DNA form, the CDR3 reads TGCAGCGCCGGACCAGACGGGCATCAGCCCCAGCATTTT. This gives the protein CSAGPDGHQPQHF.

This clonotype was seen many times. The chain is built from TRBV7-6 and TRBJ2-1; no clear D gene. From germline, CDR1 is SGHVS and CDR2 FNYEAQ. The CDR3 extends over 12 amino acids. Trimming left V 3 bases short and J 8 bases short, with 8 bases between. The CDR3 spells CASSFSDHEQFF. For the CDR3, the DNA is TGTGCCAGCAGCTTTTCAGACCATGAGCAGTTCTTC.

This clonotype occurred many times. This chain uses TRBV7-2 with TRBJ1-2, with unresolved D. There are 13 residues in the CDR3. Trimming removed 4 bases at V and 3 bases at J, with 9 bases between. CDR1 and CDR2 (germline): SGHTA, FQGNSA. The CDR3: CASSSRHDYGYTF. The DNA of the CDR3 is TGTGCCAGCAGCTCCCGGCACGACTATGGCTACACCTTC. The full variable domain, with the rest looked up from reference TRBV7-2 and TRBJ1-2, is GAGVSQSPSNKVTEKGKDVELRCDPISGHTALYWYRQSLGQGLEFLIYFQGNSAPDKSGLPSDRFSAERTGGSVSTLTIQRTQQEDSAVYLCASSSRHDYGYTFGSGTRLTVV.

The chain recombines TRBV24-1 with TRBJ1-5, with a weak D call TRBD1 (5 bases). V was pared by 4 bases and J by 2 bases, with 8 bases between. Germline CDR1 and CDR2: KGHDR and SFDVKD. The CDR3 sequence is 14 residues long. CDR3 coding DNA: TGTGCCACCAGTGAAACAGGTGGCAATCAGCCCCAGCATTTT. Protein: CATSETGGNQPQHF.

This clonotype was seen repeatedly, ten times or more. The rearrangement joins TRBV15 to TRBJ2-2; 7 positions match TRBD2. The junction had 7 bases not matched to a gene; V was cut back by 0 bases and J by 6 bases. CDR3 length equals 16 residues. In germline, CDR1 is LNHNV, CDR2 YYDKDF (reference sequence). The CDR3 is CATSRDPGRAAGELFF. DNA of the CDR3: TGTGCCACCAGCAGAGATCCAGGGAGGGCGGCCGGGGAGCTGTTTTTT.

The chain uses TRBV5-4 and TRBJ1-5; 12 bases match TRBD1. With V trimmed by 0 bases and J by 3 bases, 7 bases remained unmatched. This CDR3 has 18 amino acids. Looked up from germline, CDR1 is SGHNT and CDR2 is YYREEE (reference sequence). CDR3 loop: CASSLAPGQGALNQPQHF. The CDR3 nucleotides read TGTGCCAGCAGCTTGGCCCCGGGACAGGGGGCTCTCAATCAGCCCCAGCATTTT.

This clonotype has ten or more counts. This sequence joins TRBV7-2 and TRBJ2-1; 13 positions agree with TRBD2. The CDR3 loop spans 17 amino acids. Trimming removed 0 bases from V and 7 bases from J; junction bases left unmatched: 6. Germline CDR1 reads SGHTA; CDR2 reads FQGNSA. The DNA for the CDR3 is TGTGCCAGCAGCTTAGCCCCGGGACTAGCGGGAAAGAATGAGCAGTTCTTC. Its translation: CASSLAPGLAGKNEQFF.

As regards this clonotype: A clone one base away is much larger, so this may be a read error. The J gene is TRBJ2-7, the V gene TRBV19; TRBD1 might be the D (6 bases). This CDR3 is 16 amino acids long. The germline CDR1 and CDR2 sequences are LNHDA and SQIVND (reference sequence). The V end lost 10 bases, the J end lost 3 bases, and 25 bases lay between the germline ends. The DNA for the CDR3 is TGTGCCAATACCGGTACAGGGCTTGGACCTATCTACGAGCAGTACTTC. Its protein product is CANTGTGLGPIYEQYF.

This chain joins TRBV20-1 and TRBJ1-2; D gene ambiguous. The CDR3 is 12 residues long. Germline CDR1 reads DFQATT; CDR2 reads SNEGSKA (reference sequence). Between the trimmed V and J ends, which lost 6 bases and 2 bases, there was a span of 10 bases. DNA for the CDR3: TGCAGTGCAGGCGGGGTCAACTATGGCTACACCTTC. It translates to CSAGGVNYGYTF.

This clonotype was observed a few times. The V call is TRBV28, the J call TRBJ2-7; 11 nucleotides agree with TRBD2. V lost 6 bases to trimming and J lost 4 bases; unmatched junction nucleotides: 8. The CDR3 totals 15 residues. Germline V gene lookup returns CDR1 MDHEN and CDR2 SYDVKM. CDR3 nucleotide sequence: TGTGCCAGCAGGATCACTAGCGGGAGACTTTACGAGCAGTACTTC. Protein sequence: CASRITSGRLYEQYF.

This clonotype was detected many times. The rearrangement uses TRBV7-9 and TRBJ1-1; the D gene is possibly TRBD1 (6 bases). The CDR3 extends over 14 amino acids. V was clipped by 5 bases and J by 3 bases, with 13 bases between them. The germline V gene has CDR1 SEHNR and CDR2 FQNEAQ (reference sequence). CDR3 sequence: CASSTTGRDTEAFF. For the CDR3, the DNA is TGTGCCAGCAGCACTACAGGGAGGGACACTGAAGCTTTCTTT. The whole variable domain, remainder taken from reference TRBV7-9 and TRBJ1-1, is DTGVSQNPRHKITKRGQNVTFRCDPISEHNRLYWYRQTLGQGPEFLTYFQNEAQLEKSRLLSDRFSAERPKGSFSTLEIQRTEQGDSAMYLCASSTTGRDTEAFFGQGTRLTVV.

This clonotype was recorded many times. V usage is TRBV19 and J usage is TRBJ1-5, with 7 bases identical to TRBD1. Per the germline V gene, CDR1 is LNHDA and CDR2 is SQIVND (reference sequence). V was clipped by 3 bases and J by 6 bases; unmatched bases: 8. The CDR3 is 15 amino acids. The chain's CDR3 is CASSMADRRGQPQHF. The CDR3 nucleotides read TGTGCCAGTAGTATGGCGGACAGGAGAGGTCAGCCCCAGCATTTT.

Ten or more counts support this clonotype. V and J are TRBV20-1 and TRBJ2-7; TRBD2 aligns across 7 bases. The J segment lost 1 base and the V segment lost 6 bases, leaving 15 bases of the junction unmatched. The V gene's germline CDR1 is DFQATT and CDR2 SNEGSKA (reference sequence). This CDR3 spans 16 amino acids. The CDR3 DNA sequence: TGCAGTGCCCTCCCGAGCGGGGAGAAGGTGTCCTACGAGCAGTACTTC. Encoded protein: CSALPSGEKVSYEQYF.

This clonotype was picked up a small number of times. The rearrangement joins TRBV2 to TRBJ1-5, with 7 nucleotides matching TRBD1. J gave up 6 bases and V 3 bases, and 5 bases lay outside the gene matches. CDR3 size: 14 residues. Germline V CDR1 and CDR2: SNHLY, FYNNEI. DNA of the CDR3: TGTGCCAGCAGTGACGACAGGGTAGGTCAGCCCCAGCATTTT. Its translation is CASSDDRVGQPQHF. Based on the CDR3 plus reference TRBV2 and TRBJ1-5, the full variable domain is EPEVTQTPSHQVTQMGQEVILRCVPISNHLYFYWYRQILGQKVEFLVSFYNNEISEKSEIFDDQFSVERPDGSNFTLKIRSTKLEDSAMYFCASSDDRVGQPQHFGDGTRLSIL.

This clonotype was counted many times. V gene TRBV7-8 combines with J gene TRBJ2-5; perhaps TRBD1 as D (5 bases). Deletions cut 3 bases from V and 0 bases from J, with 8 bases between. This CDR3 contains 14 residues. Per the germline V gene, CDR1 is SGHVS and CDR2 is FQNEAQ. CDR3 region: CASSLRQYQETQYF. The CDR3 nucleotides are TGTGCCAGCAGCTTGAGACAGTACCAAGAGACCCAGTACTTC.

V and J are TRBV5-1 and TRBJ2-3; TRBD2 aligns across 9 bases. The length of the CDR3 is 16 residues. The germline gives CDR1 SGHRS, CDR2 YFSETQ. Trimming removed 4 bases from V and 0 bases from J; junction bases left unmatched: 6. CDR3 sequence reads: CASSGRLAASTDTQYF. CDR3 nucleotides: TGCGCCAGCAGCGGGCGACTAGCGGCAAGCACAGATACGCAGTATTTT.

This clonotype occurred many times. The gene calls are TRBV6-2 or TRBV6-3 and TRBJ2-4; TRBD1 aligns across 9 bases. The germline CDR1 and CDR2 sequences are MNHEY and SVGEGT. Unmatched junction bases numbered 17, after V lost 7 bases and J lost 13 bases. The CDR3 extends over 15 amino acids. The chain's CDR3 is CASNPPGQGLLYQYF. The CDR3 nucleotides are TGTGCCAGCAACCCCCCGGGACAGGGTCTTCTCTACCAGTACTTC.

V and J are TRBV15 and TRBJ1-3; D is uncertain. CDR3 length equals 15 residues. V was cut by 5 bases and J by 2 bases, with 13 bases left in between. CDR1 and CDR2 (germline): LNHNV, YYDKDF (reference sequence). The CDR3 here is CATSSPPPAGNTIYF. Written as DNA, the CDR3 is TGTGCCACCAGCTCTCCGCCGCCCGCTGGAAACACCATATATTTT.

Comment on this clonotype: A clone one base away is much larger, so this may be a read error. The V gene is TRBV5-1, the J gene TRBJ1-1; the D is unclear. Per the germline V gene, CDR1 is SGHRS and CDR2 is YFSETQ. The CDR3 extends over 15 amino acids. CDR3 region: CASSLEPEMNTEALF. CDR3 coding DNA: TGCGCCAGCAGCTTGGAGCCGGAGATGAACACTGAAGCTTTATTT. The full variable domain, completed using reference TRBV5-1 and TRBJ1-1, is KAGVTQTPRYLIKTRGQQVTLSCSPISGHRSVSWYQQTPGQGLQFLFEYFSETQRNKGNFPGRFSGRQFSNSRSEMNVSTLELGDSALYLCASSLEPEMNTEALFGQGTRLTVV.